These 18 T cell receptor beta chains originate from one sample sequenced in a study of OX40 agonist ivuxolimab in advanced cancers. The protocol was immunoSEQ multiplex PCR, while the TCRdb copy is restricted to in-frame clones and leaves out a portion. The sample carries tens of thousands of clones, 89% recorded once. The specimen was CD4+ or CD8+ T cells sorted from blood, collected in a trial of the OX40 agonist ivuxolimab. The source of these receptors is an adult with an advanced solid tumor such as melanoma, head and neck, liver or kidney cancer.

As to this clone: One end of the junction does not line up with germline, which may come from a read error. The genes are TRBV7-9 and TRBJ2-7; 9 bases agree with TRBD1. The CDR3 length is 14 residues. Germline CDR1 reads SEHNR; CDR2 reads FQNEAQ (reference sequence). The CDR3 coding sequence is TGTGCCAGCAGCTTGGGGAGGGGGACCGGGACAGGGAACTTC. This codes for CASSLGRGTGTGNF.

This clone was seen just once. V is TRBV19 and J is TRBJ2-3; no clear D gene. This CDR3 is 13 amino acids long. Trimming shortened V by 3 bases and J by 5 bases, and 9 bases separated the two germline ends. CDR1 LNHDA and CDR2 SQIVND come from the germline V gene (reference sequence). As DNA, the CDR3 is TGTGCCAGTAGTATTTTTCCCGGAGATACGCAGTATTTT. Encoded protein: CASSIFPGDTQYF.

V is TRBV29-1 and J is TRBJ2-1, with 7 bases that match TRBD1. Germline-derived CDR1 and CDR2 are SQVTM and ANQGSEA. The CDR3 is made up of 13 amino acids. J was trimmed by 7 bases and V by 6 bases; bases with no gene match: 9. CDR3 sequence: CSVEGTEDNEQFF. The CDR3, as DNA: TGCAGCGTCGAGGGGACAGAGGATAATGAGCAGTTCTTC.

This sequence joins TRBV5-1 and TRBJ2-5; 8 nucleotides align to TRBD2. Trimming took 0 bases from V and 2 from J; bases not matched to a gene: 3. CDR1 SGHRS and CDR2 YFSETQ come from the germline V gene. The CDR3 covers 15 residues. For the CDR3, the DNA is TGCGCCAGCAGCTTGGTTACTAGCGGACAAGAGACCCAGTACTTC. This gives the protein CASSLVTSGQETQYF.

This chain connects TRBV20-1 to TRBJ2-1; D gene uncertain. Per the germline V gene, CDR1 is DFQATT and CDR2 is SNEGSKA (reference sequence). This CDR3 contains 11 residues. V gave up 7 bases and J gave up 4 bases, with 8 bases separating them. CDR3 region: CSVSMYNEQFF. The CDR3 DNA follows: TGCAGTGTTTCTATGTACAATGAGCAGTTCTTC.

The chain links TRBV21-1 to TRBJ2-3; TRBD2 is taken as the D call from the table, unchecked against the DNA. TRBV21-1 is a documented pseudogene. This CDR3 is built from 16 residues. The CDR3 spells CASSNTSGKSTDTQYF. Here the CDR3 DNA reads TGTGCCAGCAGCAATACTAGCGGGAAAAGCACAGATACGCAGTATTTT.

On this clone: One end of the junction varies from germline; a read error may be responsible. The CDR3, as DNA: TGTGCCGGCAGCCCCGGACAGGGGGCGGGGGCTTTCTTT. Its protein product is CAGSPGQGAGAFF. The J gene is TRBJ1-1, the V gene TRBV5-6; 11 bases align to TRBD1. This CDR3 region has 13 residues. Germline V gene sequence: CDR1 SGHDT, CDR2 YYEEEE.

This clone was counted between two and nine times. The CDR3 DNA is TGTGCCAGCAGTACACCGGGACAGGGCGAGCAGTACTTC. Translating it yields CASSTPGQGEQYF. The V and J genes are TRBV6-5 and TRBJ2-7; TRBD1 matches at 9 bases. Germline-derived CDR1 and CDR2 are MNHEY and SVGAGI. CDR3 size: 13 residues. V lost 5 bases and J lost 6; bases outside the gene matches: 5.

The rearrangement joins TRBV7-6 to TRBJ2-3, with 8 bases that match TRBD2. The CDR3 totals 17 residues. With V trimmed by 3 bases and J by 2 bases, 10 bases remained unmatched. Germline V lookup: CDR1 SGHVS, CDR2 FNYEAQ. The CDR3 DNA reads TGTGCCAGCAGCTTGGGGAGCGGGAGATATCTCACAGATACGCAGTATTTT. Amino acids: CASSLGSGRYLTDTQYF.

This sequence joins TRBV4-1 and TRBJ1-1, with D hard to call. The ends were cut back, 4 bases at V and 3 bases at J, with 15 bases in the middle. The CDR3 is made up of 15 amino acids. CDR1 is MGHRA and CDR2 is YSYEKL in the germline V gene. CDR3 loop: CASSPTELRYTEAFF. CDR3 bases: TGCGCCAGCAGCCCCACCGAGCTAAGGTACACTGAAGCTTTCTTT.

The chain employs TRBV11-1 and TRBJ2-7; TRBD1 might be the D (6 bases). The CDR3 runs 16 residues. V lost 3 bases and J lost 0, with 15 bases in between. Germline V gene sequence: CDR1 SGHAT, CDR2 FQDESV (reference sequence). CDR3 protein: CASSFGRGANSYEQYF. CDR3 bases: TGTGCCAGCAGCTTCGGCAGGGGAGCCAACTCCTACGAGCAGTACTTC.

The chain recombines TRBV2 with TRBJ1-2, with 8 nucleotides matching TRBD1. The CDR3 covers 12 residues. The V and J ends lost 10 bases and 8 bases, in that order; junction bases with no gene match: 9. Germline V gene sequence: CDR1 SNHLY, CDR2 FYNNEI. The DNA of the CDR3 is TGTGCCACCCTGACAGGGGATAGGGGCTACACCTTC. Translation: CATLTGDRGYTF.

Concerning this clone itself: At one end the junction does not follow the germline gene, possibly because of a read error. The chain has TRBV14 and TRBJ2-7; 10 bases map to TRBD1. The V gene's germline CDR1 is SGHDN and CDR2 FVKESK. This CDR3 region has 12 residues. DNA for the CDR3: TGTGCCAGCAGCCAGACGACAGGGGGCATAATATTC. Translation: CASSQTTGGIIF.

The V gene is TRBV6-6, the J gene TRBJ2-7, with D possibly matching TRBD2 (5 bases). The V gene lost 5 bases and the J gene lost 6 bases, with 14 bases spanning the gap. Germline V gene data show CDR1 as MNHNY and CDR2 as SVGAGI (reference sequence). This CDR3 region has 13 residues. The CDR3 nucleotides are TGTGCCAGCAGTCGTCCGACTATACCCGAGCAGTACTTC. Protein product: CASSRPTIPEQYF.

V and J are TRBV6-6 and TRBJ1-4; 10 nucleotides line up with TRBD1. The CDR3 length is 15 residues. Trimming removed 2 bases from V and 8 bases from J; junction bases left unmatched: 5. Germline values: CDR1 MNHNY, CDR2 SVGAGI (reference sequence). CDR3 bases: TGTGCCAGCAGTTACGGGACAGGGGTGGGGGAAAAACTGTTTTTT. Protein product: CASSYGTGVGEKLFF.

The rearrangement uses TRBV5-4 and TRBJ2-7; D is ambiguous. In germline, CDR1 is SGHNT, CDR2 YYREEE (reference sequence). The CDR3 extends over 13 amino acids. V shed 5 bases and J shed 0 bases, with 9 bases lying between them. The CDR3 nucleotides read TGTGCCAGCAGATTGACACCCTCCTACGAGCAGTACTTC. Translating gives CASRLTPSYEQYF.

Comments on this clone: The germline gene is not matched at one end of the junction; a read error may be the cause. The genes are TRBV7-7 and TRBJ2-2, with TRBD2 as a possible D gene (6 bases). Germline V gives CDR1 SSHAT, CDR2 FNYEAQ (reference sequence). The CDR3 spans 14 residues. CDR3 DNA: TGTGCTAGCAGCCCCCGCGGGGTCTCCGGGGAGCTGTTTTTT. Amino acid sequence: CASSPRGVSGELFF.

J is TRBJ2-3 and V is TRBV10-3; possible D gene TRBD2, 6 bases. V lost 10 bases and J lost 3, with 17 bases in between. The germline V gene encodes CDR1 ENHRY and CDR2 SYGVKD. The CDR3 totals 14 residues. CDR3 nucleotides: TGTGCCACCCTCCGGGACTTGAGGACAGATACGCAGTATTTT. It specifies CATLRDLRTDTQYF.